The 6 T cell receptor beta chains reported below all come from one sample, sequenced in a study of neurological immune-mediated disorders (dated by TCRdb to between 2017 and 2020). The library was obtained by 5' RACE. The run used an Illumina HiSeq 2500. TCRdb cleaned the public reads at Q25 with fastp, built clones with MiXCR and kept in-frame beta chains. Rows are unified per CDR3 protein, each entry keeping the most common DNA and genes. The sample yields 30,000 to 45,000 distinct CDR3 sequences; about 9.9% were counted once. The leading ten clones occupy 3.5% to 4% of the sample. Specimen: CD4+ T cells from blood. The source of these receptors is a woman in her twenties or thirties with HTLV-1-associated myelopathy (HAM/TSP).

This clonotype occurred many times. The chain uses TRBV18 and TRBJ2-1; D not certain. There are 13 residues in the CDR3. Germline V CDR1 and CDR2: KGHSH, LQKENI. V was clipped by 0 bases and J by 7 bases, with 7 bases between them. CDR3 bases: TGTGCCAGCTCACCACCGGGTGGGAATGAGCAGTTCTTC. This translates into CASSPPGGNEQFF.

This clonotype was detected ten times or more. The CDR3 region has the DNA TGCAGTGCTCTGGGACTTGCGAACACCGGGGAGCTGTTTTTT. The encoded protein is CSALGLANTGELFF. The chain links TRBV20-1 to TRBJ2-2; possible D gene TRBD2, 6 bases. The CDR3 covers 14 residues. The germline gives CDR1 DFQATT, CDR2 SNEGSKA (reference sequence). The germline V and J ends were trimmed by 5 bases and 0 bases, with 10 bases remaining between them.

This clonotype has a count of ten or more. This rearrangement joins TRBV4-2 to TRBJ1-2; D call uncertain. The V end lost 4 bases, the J end lost 5 bases, and 14 bases lay between the germline ends. There are 14 residues in the CDR3. CDR1 and CDR2 (germline): LGHNA, YNFKEQ. The CDR3 DNA reads as TGTGCCAGCAGCCCCGAAATTACGGGGTATGGCTACACCTTC. The encoded protein is CASSPEITGYGYTF.

This clonotype came up many times. V gene TRBV5-1 combines with J gene TRBJ2-2; TRBD1 is a possible D gene (6 bases). V dropped 5 bases and J dropped 3 bases, with 11 bases sitting between them. CDR3 length: 14 amino acids. Germline V gives CDR1 SGHRS, CDR2 YFSETQ. The CDR3 bases are TGCGCCAGCAGGCCAGGGGCCGACACCGGGGAGCTGTTTTTT. This sequence encodes CASRPGADTGELFF.

The J gene is TRBJ2-1, the V gene TRBV7-9; D remains ambiguous. This CDR3 has 18 residues. Germline lookup yields CDR1 SEHNR and CDR2 FQNEAQ (reference sequence). V lost 2 bases and J lost 6, with 23 bases in between. The CDR3 reads CASSLFVPHHRLPNEQFF. The DNA for the CDR3 is TGTGCCAGCAGCTTATTTGTCCCCCATCACCGACTCCCCAATGAGCAGTTCTTC. The whole variable domain, remainder taken from reference TRBV7-9 and TRBJ2-1, is DTGVSQNPRHKITKRGQNVTFRCDPISEHNRLYWYRQTLGQGPEFLTYFQNEAQLEKSRLLSDRFSAERPKGSFSTLEIQRTEQGDSAMYLCASSLFVPHHRLPNEQFFGPGTRLTVL.

This clonotype was counted at least ten times. This CDR3 reads CSVGAGGRSYNTEAFF. CDR3 bases: TGCAGCGTTGGGGCGGGGGGAAGATCCTATAACACTGAAGCTTTCTTT. This rearrangement joins TRBV29-1 to TRBJ1-1, with a tentative D call TRBD1 (5 bases). From germline, CDR1 is SQVTM and CDR2 ANQGSEA. CDR3 length: 16 amino acids. V lost 4 bases and J lost 2, with 20 bases in between.